This TCR beta chain was found in a study of cytomegalovirus exposure and HLA in healthy donors. Worth noting for this clone: The antigen remains unidentified.

General study findings and limits: Later analysis placed DRB1 highest and HLA-C lowest in TCR association rates, which differed by HLA locus. Sequence variants that were highly shared formed a cluster that was likely a sequencing artifact. There were some public TCRs occurring in many donors, but most TCR sequences were rare.

Primers: 60 Vbeta forward and 13 Jbeta reverse. Method: immunoSEQ multiplex PCR; TCRdb's copy keeps in-frame clones and lacks some. Of fewer than 150,000 clones in the sample, 79% were seen once. Trimming removed 4 bases from V and 2 bases from J; junction bases left unmatched: 3. Germline CDR1 reads SNHLY; CDR2 reads FYNNEI. The length of the CDR3 is 14 residues. Material: PBMCs. The chain employs TRBV2 and TRBJ2-7, with 9 bases aligning to TRBD1. The origin of this receptor is a man in his forties in good health and CMV-seropositive. The CDR3 loop reads CASSVRTGAYEQYF. DNA for the CDR3: TGTGCCAGCAGTGTTAGGACAGGGGCCTACGAGCAGTACTTC.